Below are 8 T cell receptor beta chains sequenced from a single sample in a study of T cells after yellow fever vaccination. TCRdb re-analysed the 5' RACE reads in MiXCR, keeping a single row per CDR3 protein. The sample lists under 550,000 distinct CDR3 sequences, 20% to 25% occurring once. Sequences were derived from PBMCs, sampled roughly 20 days after the first yellow fever vaccination. These TCRs come from a man younger than 35 who received the YFV17D yellow fever vaccine.

The J gene is TRBJ1-2, the V gene TRBV7-2; D is unclear. The CDR3 runs 13 residues. Trimming cost V 7 bases and J 8 bases, with 17 bases left between them. Looked up from germline, CDR1 is SGHTA and CDR2 is FQGNSA. This chain's CDR3 is CASTRGSGHGYTF. Written as DNA, the CDR3 is TGTGCCAGCACTCGCGGGAGCGGTCACGGCTACACCTTC.

This clonotype was seen at least ten times. DNA of the CDR3: TGTGCCAGCAGCCCCCGGAAGGGACAGCAAGAGACCCAGTACTTC. Its protein is CASSPRKGQQETQYF. The chain recombines TRBV7-2 with TRBJ2-5; TRBD1 aligns across 7 bases. Germline assignment: CDR1 SGHTA and CDR2 FQGNSA. V was clipped by 5 bases and J by 2 bases; unmatched bases: 8. The CDR3 runs to 15 residues.

The chain links TRBV6-5 to TRBJ2-7; the D is unclear. The ends were cut back, 2 bases at V and 0 bases at J, with 5 bases in the middle. Per the germline V gene, CDR1 is MNHEY and CDR2 is SVGAGI. The CDR3 has 13 amino acids. CDR3 in amino acids: CASSYRVSYEQYF. The CDR3 bases are TGTGCCAGCAGTTACCGGGTCTCCTACGAGCAGTACTTC.

This clonotype was found many times. The chain employs TRBV5-1 and TRBJ2-7; TRBD1 matches at 7 bases. With V trimmed by 4 bases and J by 0 bases, 1 base remained unmatched. Per the germline V gene, CDR1 is SGHRS and CDR2 is YFSETQ. CDR3 length equals 13 residues. DNA for the CDR3: TGCGCCAGCAGCGGGACAGTCTCCTACGAGCAGTACTTC. This sequence encodes CASSGTVSYEQYF. The complete variable domain, with remaining parts taken from reference TRBV5-1 and TRBJ2-7, reads KAGVTQTPRYLIKTRGQQVTLSCSPISGHRSVSWYQQTPGQGLQFLFEYFSETQRNKGNFPGRFSGRQFSNSRSEMNVSTLELGDSALYLCASSGTVSYEQYFGPGTRLTVT.

The sample holds a few counts of this clonotype. This chain connects TRBV12-3 or TRBV12-4 to TRBJ1-1, with D tentatively TRBD1 (5 bases). Trimming cost V 3 bases and J 6 bases, with 8 bases left between them. The CDR3 runs to 12 residues. The CDR3 spells CASSFGGAEAFF. The CDR3 coding sequence is TGTGCCAGCAGTTTCGGGGGGGCTGAAGCTTTCTTT.

There are a few counts of this clonotype. The rearrangement joins TRBV7-2 to TRBJ2-5; the D gene is possibly TRBD2 (6 bases). The V and J ends lost 1 base and 6 bases respectively, with 12 bases between them. This CDR3 is 14 amino acids long. Germline V gene data show CDR1 as SGHTA and CDR2 as FQGNSA. The CDR3 sequence: CASSLGAGMKTQYF. The CDR3 DNA reads TGTGCCAGCAGCTTAGGAGCGGGCATGAAGACCCAGTACTTC.

This clonotype was seen ten or more times. J is TRBJ2-3 and V is TRBV7-2, with 8 bases matching TRBD2. With V trimmed by 6 bases and J by 1 base, 9 bases remained unmatched. In germline, CDR1 is SGHTA, CDR2 FQGNSA. CDR3 length equals 16 residues. Here the CDR3 reads CASRSAGLAGTDTQYF. The CDR3 nucleotides read TGTGCCAGCAGGTCAGCTGGACTAGCCGGCACAGATACGCAGTATTTT.

V gene TRBV2 combines with J gene TRBJ2-5; D perhaps matches TRBD1 (6 bases). Germline CDR1 and CDR2: SNHLY and FYNNEI. This CDR3 has 18 amino acids. V dropped 5 bases and J dropped 4 bases, with 26 bases sitting between them. CDR3 in amino acids: CASSRTGDGGRLRETQYF. As DNA, the CDR3 is TGTGCCAGCAGTCGGACGGGCGATGGGGGCCGATTACGAGAGACCCAGTACTTC.